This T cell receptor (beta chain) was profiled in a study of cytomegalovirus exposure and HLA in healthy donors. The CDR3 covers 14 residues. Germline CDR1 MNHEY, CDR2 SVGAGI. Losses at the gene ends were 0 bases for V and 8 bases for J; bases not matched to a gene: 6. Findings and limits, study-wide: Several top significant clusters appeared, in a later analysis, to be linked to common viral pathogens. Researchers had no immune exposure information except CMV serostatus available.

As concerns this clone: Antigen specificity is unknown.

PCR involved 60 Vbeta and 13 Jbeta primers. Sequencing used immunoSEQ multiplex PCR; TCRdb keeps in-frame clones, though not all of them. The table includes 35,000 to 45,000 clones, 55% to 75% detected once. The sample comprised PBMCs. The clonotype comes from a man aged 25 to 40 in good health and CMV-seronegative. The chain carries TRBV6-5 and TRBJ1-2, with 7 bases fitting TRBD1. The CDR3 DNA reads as TGTGCCAGCAGTTACTCGATTGGAGGGGGCGGCTACACCTTC. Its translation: CASSYSIGGGGYTF.